The 15 T cell receptor beta chains presented below share a single source sample, sequenced in a study of blood T cell repertoires in COVID-19. The protocol was immunoSEQ multiplex PCR, while the TCRdb copy is restricted to in-frame clones and leaves out a portion. The sample holds about 300,000 clones; approximately 85% are singletons and the top ten take less than 2.5%. Specimen: PBMCs or T cells enriched from blood (not recorded which). These receptors were collected from a man aged 25-40 years who had recovered from COVID-19.

The V call is TRBV27, the J call TRBJ2-3; D possibly corresponds to TRBD1 (5 bases). The CDR3 sequence is 13 residues long. Germline assignment: CDR1 MNHEY and CDR2 SMNVEV (reference sequence). The V end was cut by 8 bases, the J end by 7 bases, with 16 bases between. The CDR3 nucleotides are TGTGCCAGCTCCCCGGGCAGGGTAAATACGCAGTATTTT. It specifies CASSPGRVNTQYF.

V and J are TRBV5-1 and TRBJ2-1; the D gene is possibly TRBD2 (6 bases). Germline V CDR1 and CDR2: SGHRS, YFSETQ. V lost 6 bases to trimming and J lost 10 bases, with 14 bases between them. CDR3 length: 12 amino acids. CDR3 in amino acids: CASNLPEGEQFF. The CDR3 DNA is TGCGCCAGCAACCTACCGGAGGGCGAGCAGTTCTTC. Filled out from reference TRBV5-1 and TRBJ2-1, the complete variable domain reads KAGVTQTPRYLIKTRGQQVTLSCSPISGHRSVSWYQQTPGQGLQFLFEYFSETQRNKGNFPGRFSGRQFSNSRSEMNVSTLELGDSALYLCASNLPEGEQFFGPGTRLTVL.

This chain links TRBV7-2 with TRBJ1-4; D call uncertain. The ends were cut back, 3 bases at V and 2 bases at J, with 10 bases in the middle. The CDR3 runs 15 residues. Germline V lookup: CDR1 SGHTA, CDR2 FQGNSA. The CDR3 loop reads CASSLMGSTNEKLFF. The CDR3 coding sequence is TGTGCCAGCAGCTTGATGGGGAGCACTAATGAAAAACTGTTTTTT.

The chain couples TRBV19 to TRBJ1-6; 12 nucleotides line up with TRBD1. Germline trimming cut 5 bases from V and 8 bases from J; bases unmatched to any gene: 4. Per the germline V gene, CDR1 is LNHDA and CDR2 is SQIVND (reference sequence). CDR3 length equals 15 residues. DNA of the CDR3: TGTGCCAGTAGTTGGGGACAGGGGGCTTATTCACCCCTCCACTTT. As protein: CASSWGQGAYSPLHF. Full variable domain (remainder filled in from reference TRBV19 and TRBJ1-6): DGGITQSPKYLFRKEGQNVTLSCEQNLNHDAMYWYRQDPGQGLRLIYYSQIVNDFQKGDIAEGYSVSREKKESFPLTVTSAQKNPTAFYLCASSWGQGAYSPLHFGNGTRLTVT.

Written as DNA, the CDR3 is TGCGCCAGCAGCTTGGGGGCTAGCGGAACCTACGAGCAGTACTTC. It is translated as CASSLGASGTYEQYF. The chain uses TRBV5-1 and TRBJ2-7; TRBD2 matches 7 bases. CDR1 and CDR2 (germline): SGHRS, YFSETQ. Trimming cost V 0 bases and J 2 bases; bases outside gene matches: 5. The CDR3 sequence is 15 residues long.

The chain uses TRBV15 and TRBJ1-2; D gene unclear. The CDR3 length is 13 residues. Germline CDR1 reads LNHNV; CDR2 reads YYDKDF (reference sequence). V was shortened by 1 base and J by 8 bases, with 11 bases between the two germline ends. The CDR3 region is CATSRGRVWGYTF. CDR3 nucleotide sequence: TGTGCCACCAGCAGAGGGAGGGTCTGGGGCTACACCTTC.

The chain joins TRBV15 to TRBJ1-3; D is unclear. The CDR3 length is 17 residues. In germline, CDR1 is LNHNV, CDR2 YYDKDF (reference sequence). V lost 0 bases, J lost 0 bases, and 12 bases lay in between. This CDR3 reads CATSRDRAGNSGNTIYF. CDR3 DNA sequence: TGTGCCACCAGCAGAGATCGTGCAGGAAACTCTGGAAACACCATATATTTT.

This clone was counted a few times. The rearrangement joins TRBV5-1 to TRBJ1-6, with unresolved D. Trimming cost V 0 bases and J 7 bases, with 14 bases left between them. This CDR3 has 16 amino acids. Germline CDR1 reads SGHRS; CDR2 reads YFSETQ. The DNA for the CDR3 is TGCGCCAGCAGCTTGGTACCTTCCGAGAGGAATTCACCCCTCCACTTT. It specifies CASSLVPSERNSPLHF.

The chain carries TRBV9 and TRBJ1-2; D might be TRBD1 (6 bases). Trimming cost V 0 bases and J 7 bases, with 19 bases left between them. Germline assignment: CDR1 SGDLS and CDR2 YYNGEE. This CDR3 region has 16 residues. The CDR3 nucleotides read TGTGCCAGCAGCGTAGGGTTGGGGGACACTGTAAGTGGCTACACCTTC. Its protein is CASSVGLGDTVSGYTF. The full variable domain, completed using reference TRBV9 and TRBJ1-2, is DSGVTQTPKHLITATGQRVTLRCSPRSGDLSVYWYQQSLDQGLQFLIQYYNGEERAKGNILERFSAQQFPDLHSELNLSSLELGDSALYFCASSVGLGDTVSGYTFGSGTRLTVV.

The V call is TRBV5-1, the J call TRBJ2-5, with D possibly being TRBD1 (6 bases). Germline V CDR1 and CDR2: SGHRS, YFSETQ. There are 14 residues in the CDR3. Trimming stripped 4 bases from V and 1 base from J, with 11 bases between. The CDR3 protein is CASSTGQTQETQYF. DNA of the CDR3: TGCGCCAGCAGCACCGGACAGACCCAAGAGACCCAGTACTTC.

This chain uses TRBV3-1 (or the pseudogene TRBV3-2) with TRBJ1-3; D remains unclear. CDR1 and CDR2 from the germline V gene are LGHDT and YNNKEL (reference sequence). The CDR3 loop spans 15 amino acids. Trimming stripped 0 bases from V and 0 bases from J, with 6 bases between. CDR3: CASSQEYSSGNTIYF. DNA for the CDR3: TGTGCCAGCAGCCAAGAATACTCCTCTGGAAACACCATATATTTT.

J is TRBJ1-3 and V is TRBV10-3; D is perhaps TRBD1 (6 bases). Germline values: CDR1 ENHRY, CDR2 SYGVKD. The ends were cut back, 6 bases at V and 3 bases at J, with 6 bases in the middle. There are 12 residues in the CDR3. The chain's CDR3 is CAIRQGGNTIYF. CDR3 nucleotide sequence: TGTGCCATCAGACAGGGTGGAAACACCATATATTTT.

This clone has a single count. The J gene is TRBJ2-7, the V gene TRBV5-1; TRBD1 matches 9 bases. Germline assignment: CDR1 SGHRS and CDR2 YFSETQ. After removal of 1 base from V and 5 bases from J, the junction contained 4 bases not matched to a gene. The CDR3 contains 14 residues. This chain's CDR3 is CASSLWTGVNEQYF. The CDR3 coding sequence is TGCGCCAGCAGCTTGTGGACAGGGGTAAACGAGCAGTACTTC.

V gene TRBV2 combines with J gene TRBJ1-2; D call uncertain. Germline V gene sequence: CDR1 SNHLY, CDR2 FYNNEI. With 7 bases removed from V and 8 bases from J, the gap between germline ends came to 11 bases. The CDR3 has 11 amino acids. CDR3 DNA: TGTGCCAGCAAACCCGAGGGAGGCTACACCTTC. Encoded protein: CASKPEGGYTF.

The chain employs TRBV5-4 and TRBJ2-5; tentative D call: TRBD2 (6 bases). V was shortened by 4 bases and J by 7 bases, with 8 bases between the two germline ends. In germline, CDR1 is SGHNT, CDR2 YYREEE (reference sequence). The CDR3 totals 11 residues. The DNA of the CDR3 is TGTGCCAGCAGCGAGGAGGGGACCCAGTACTTC. Its protein product is CASSEEGTQYF.